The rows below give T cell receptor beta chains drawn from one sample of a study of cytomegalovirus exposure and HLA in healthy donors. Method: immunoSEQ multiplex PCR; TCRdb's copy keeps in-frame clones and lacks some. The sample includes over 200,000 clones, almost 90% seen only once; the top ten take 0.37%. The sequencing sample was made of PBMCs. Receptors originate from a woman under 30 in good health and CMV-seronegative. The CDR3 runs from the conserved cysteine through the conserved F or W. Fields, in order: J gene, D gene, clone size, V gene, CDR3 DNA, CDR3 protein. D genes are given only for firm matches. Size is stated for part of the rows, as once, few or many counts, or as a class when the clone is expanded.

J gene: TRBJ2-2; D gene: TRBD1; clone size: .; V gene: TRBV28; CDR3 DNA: TGTGCCAGCAGCAAAGGACAGGGGGCGGTCACCGGGGAGCTGTTTTTT; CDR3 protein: CASSKGQGAVTGELFF
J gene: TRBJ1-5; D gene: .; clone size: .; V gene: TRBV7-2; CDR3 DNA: TGTGCCAGCAGCCACACGATACAGGGTTTTTTT; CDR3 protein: CASSHTIQGFF
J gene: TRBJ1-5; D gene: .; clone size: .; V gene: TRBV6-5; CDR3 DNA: TGTGCCAGCAGTCGGACAGCCTATAGCAATCAGCCCCAGCATTTT; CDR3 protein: CASSRTAYSNQPQHF
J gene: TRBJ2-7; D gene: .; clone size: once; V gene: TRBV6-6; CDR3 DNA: TGTGCCAGCAGTTACGGGCAGGTCTACGAGCAGTACTTC; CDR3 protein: CASSYGQVYEQYF
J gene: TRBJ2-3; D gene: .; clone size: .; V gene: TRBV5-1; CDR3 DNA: TGCGCCAGCAGTGTGAGGACAAGCACAGATACGCAGTATTTT; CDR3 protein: CASSVRTSTDTQYF
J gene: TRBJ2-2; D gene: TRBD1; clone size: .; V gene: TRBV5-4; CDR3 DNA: TGTGCCAGCAGCTGGGGGACAGGGATCACCGGGGAGCTGTTTTTT; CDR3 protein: CASSWGTGITGELFF
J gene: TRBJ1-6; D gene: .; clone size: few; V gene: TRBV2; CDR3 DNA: TGTGCCAGCAGCCGGAGCTCCTATAATTCACCCCTCCACTTT; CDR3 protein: CASSRSSYNSPLHF
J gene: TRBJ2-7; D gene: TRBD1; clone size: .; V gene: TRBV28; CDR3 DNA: TGTGCCAGCAGTTTATCCCCGGGACAGGGTTTCTACGAGCAGTACTTC; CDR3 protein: CASSLSPGQGFYEQYF
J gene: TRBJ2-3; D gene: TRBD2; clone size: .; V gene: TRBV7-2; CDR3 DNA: TGTGCCAGCAGCTTAGTTTTTAGGCGGGGGAGCACAGATACGCAGTATTTT; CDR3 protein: CASSLVFRRGSTDTQYF
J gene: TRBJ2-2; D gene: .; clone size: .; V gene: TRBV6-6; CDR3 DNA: TGTGCCAGCAGTTACTTGGGGGGAGGAACCGGGGAGCTGTTTTTT; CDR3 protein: CASSYLGGGTGELFF
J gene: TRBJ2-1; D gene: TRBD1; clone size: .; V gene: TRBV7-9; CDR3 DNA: TGTGCCAGCAGCTTAAAGGGACAGTACAATGAGCAGTTCTTC; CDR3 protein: CASSLKGQYNEQFF
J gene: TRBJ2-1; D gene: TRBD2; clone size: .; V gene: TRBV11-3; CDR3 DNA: TGTGCCAGCAGCCCAGGACTAGCGGGGTACAATGAGCAGTTCTTC; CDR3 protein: CASSPGLAGYNEQFF
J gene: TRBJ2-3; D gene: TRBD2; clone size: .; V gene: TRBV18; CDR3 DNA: TGTGCCAGCTCACAGAGAAGCGGGGGGGCAACAGATACGCAGTATTTT; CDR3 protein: CASSQRSGGATDTQYF
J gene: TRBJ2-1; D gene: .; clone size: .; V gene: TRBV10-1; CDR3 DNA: TGCGCCAGCAGTGCCGGGAGCTCCTACAATGAGCAGTTCTTC; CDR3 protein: CASSAGSSYNEQFF
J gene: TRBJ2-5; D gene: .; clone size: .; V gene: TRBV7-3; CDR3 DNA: TGTGCCAGCAGCGGAGGGCCCCAAGAGACCCAGTACTTC; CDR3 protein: CASSGGPQETQYF
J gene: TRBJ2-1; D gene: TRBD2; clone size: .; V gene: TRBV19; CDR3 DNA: TGTGCCAGTAGTGCTACGGGACTAGCGGGGCTTCTGGAGCAGTTCTTC; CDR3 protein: CASSATGLAGLLEQFF
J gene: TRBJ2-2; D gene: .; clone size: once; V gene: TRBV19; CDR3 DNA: TGTGCCAGTAACGGGTATGCAACCGGGGAGCTGTTTTTT; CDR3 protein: CASNGYATGELFF
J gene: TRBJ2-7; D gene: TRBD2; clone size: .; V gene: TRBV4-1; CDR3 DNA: TGCGCCAGCAGCCAAGATTCGGGCTTGGCGGGGGGGGACAGCTCCTACGAGCAGTACTTC; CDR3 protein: CASSQDSGLAGGDSSYEQYF
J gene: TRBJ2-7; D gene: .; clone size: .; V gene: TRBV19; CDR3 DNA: TGTGCCAGTAGTATGGGTCGGACAAGAACCTACGAGCAGTACTTC; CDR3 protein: CASSMGRTRTYEQYF
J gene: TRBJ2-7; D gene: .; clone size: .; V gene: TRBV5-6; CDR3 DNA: TGTGCCAGCAGCTTGGAACCAGGCTCCTACGAGCAGTACTTC; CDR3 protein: CASSLEPGSYEQYF
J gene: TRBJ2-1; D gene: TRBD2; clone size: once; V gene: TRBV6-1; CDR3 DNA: TGTGCCAGCAGGGGGGGGAGCTCCTACAATGAGCAGTTCTTC; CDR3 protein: CASRGGSSYNEQFF
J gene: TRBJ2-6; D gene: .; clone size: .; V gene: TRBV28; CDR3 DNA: TGTGCCAGCAGTCCATTTGTGACCCAGGCTGGGGCCAACGTCCTGACTTTC; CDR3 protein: CASSPFVTQAGANVLTF
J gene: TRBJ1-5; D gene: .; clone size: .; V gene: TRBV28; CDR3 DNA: TGTGCCAGCAGTTGGGCCGGGATGCCCCAGCATTTT; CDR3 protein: CASSWAGMPQHF
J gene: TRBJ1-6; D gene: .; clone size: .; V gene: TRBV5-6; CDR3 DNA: TGTGCCAGCAGCTCTAGGGGGTATAATTCACCCCTCCACTTT; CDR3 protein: CASSSRGYNSPLHF
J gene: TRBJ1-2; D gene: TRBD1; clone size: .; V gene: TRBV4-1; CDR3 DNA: TGCGCCAGCAGCCAAGTTTCGGGACAGGGGAACTATGGCTACACCTTC; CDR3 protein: CASSQVSGQGNYGYTF
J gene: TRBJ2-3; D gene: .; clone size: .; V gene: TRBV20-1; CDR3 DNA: TGCAGTGCCCTGAGGGGGGATACGCAGTATTTT; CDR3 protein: CSALRGDTQYF
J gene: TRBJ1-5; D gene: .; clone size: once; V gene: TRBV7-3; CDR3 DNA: TGTGCCAGCAGCTTATATCCAGGCAATCAGCCCCAGCATTTT; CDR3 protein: CASSLYPGNQPQHF
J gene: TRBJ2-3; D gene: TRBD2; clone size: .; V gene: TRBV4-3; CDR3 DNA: TGCGCCAGCAGCGTGACTAGCGGGGCGAAAGATACGCAGTATTTT; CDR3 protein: CASSVTSGAKDTQYF
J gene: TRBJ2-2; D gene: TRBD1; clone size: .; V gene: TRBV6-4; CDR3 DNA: TGTGCCAGCAGTGTTGACAGGGGTAGTGGAGACACCGGGGAGCTGTTTTTT; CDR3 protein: CASSVDRGSGDTGELFF
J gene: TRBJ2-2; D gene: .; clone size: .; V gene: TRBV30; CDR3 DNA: TGTGCCTGGAGCGTCTGGGCGCAAAACACCGGGGAGCTGTTTTTT; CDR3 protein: CAWSVWAQNTGELFF
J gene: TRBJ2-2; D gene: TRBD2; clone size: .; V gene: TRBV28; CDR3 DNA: TGTGCCAGCAGTTTAGGGTACGGGGGGACCTCGAACACCGGGGAGCTGTTTTTT; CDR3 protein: CASSLGYGGTSNTGELFF
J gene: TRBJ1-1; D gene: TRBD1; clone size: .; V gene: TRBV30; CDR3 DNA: TGTGCCTGGACCGCCATGGACAGACAGGGTGAAGCTTTCTTT; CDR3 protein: CAWTAMDRQGEAFF
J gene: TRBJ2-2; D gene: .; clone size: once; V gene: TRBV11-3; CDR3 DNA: TGTGCCAGCAGCTTGGTGCAGGGTGGCGGGGAGCTGTTTTTT; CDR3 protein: CASSLVQGGGELFF
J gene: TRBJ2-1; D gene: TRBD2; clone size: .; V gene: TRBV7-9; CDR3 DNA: TGTGCCAGCAGCCTAACTAGCGGGGGGCCCAATGAGCAGTTCTTC; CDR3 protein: CASSLTSGGPNEQFF
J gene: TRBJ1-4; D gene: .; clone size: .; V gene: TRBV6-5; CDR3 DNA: TGTGCCAGCAGTTACTCCACGGTAGACGCGGGTGAAAAACTGTTTTTT; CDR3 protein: CASSYSTVDAGEKLFF
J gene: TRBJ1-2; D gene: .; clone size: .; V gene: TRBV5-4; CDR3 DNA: TGTGCCAGCAGACCCAACAGGGACGATGGCTACACCTTC; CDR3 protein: CASRPNRDDGYTF
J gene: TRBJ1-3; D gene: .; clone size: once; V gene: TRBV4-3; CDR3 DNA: TGCGCCAGCAGCCAGGAAACCTTCACCCCGGGAGGGAGAAACACCATATATTTT; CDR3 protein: CASSQETFTPGGRNTIYF
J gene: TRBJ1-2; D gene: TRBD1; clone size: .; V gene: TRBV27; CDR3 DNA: TGTGCCAGCAGCCTAACAGGGGGCAATGGCTACACCTTC; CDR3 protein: CASSLTGGNGYTF
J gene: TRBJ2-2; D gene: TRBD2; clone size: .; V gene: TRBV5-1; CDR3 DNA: TGCGCCAGCAGCTTTTTCGAGCGGGGGGGCGTCACCGGGGAGCTGTTTTTT; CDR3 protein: CASSFFERGGVTGELFF
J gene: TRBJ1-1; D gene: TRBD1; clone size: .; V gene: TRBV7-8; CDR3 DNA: TGTGCCAGTAGGACAGGGACCACTGAAGCTTTCTTT; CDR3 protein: CASRTGTTEAFF